This T cell receptor (beta chain) was documented in a study of cytomegalovirus exposure and HLA in healthy donors (dated by TCRdb to about 2017). For the wider study: A later analysis indicated that the 120 or so validation repertoires were generated on the platform also employed for the 666 repertoires of the first cohort. The aim of the study was to test whether cataloging public T cell receptors could identify signatures of past pathogen exposure. Besides the first cohort of under 700 subjects, a separate validation cohort made up of 120 or so different subjects was used. High-throughput TCR immunosequencing, statistical association of individual TCRs with disease status, and machine learning were combined to predict cytomegalovirus infection status.

On this clone itself: This receptor's antigen is unknown. Per-base quality was not reported, and no clone a single base away is much larger than it.

What the study reported, not specific to this receptor: Subsequent analysis determined that TCRs grouped into clusters in the first cohort also showed a tendency toward co-occurrence across the 90 to 150 validation repertoires, and roughly 95% of cluster scores exceeded 0. While some public TCRs were present in many individuals, most TCR sequences turned up only very rarely across donors. A later analysis had no HLA typing for the validation cohort, so co-occurrence there was scored across all 110 or so repertoires. A few of the identified cytomegalovirus-associated TCR beta chains were confirmed in vitro to be specific for cytomegalovirus antigens. The study gave a list of 150 to 200 TCR beta chains associated with cytomegalovirus. The authors suggested that the approach could potentially be extended to other disease states and immunological phenotypes. The classifier was reported to diagnose cytomegalovirus status with high specificity and sensitivity in both the original cohort and the validation cohort.

The receptor library was made with the immunoSEQ multiplex PCR assay. Processing in the source paper ran as follows. A statistical classification framework was built to diagnose cytomegalovirus status from the catalog of TCR beta chain sequences. Drawn from immuneACCESS, this table holds only the in-frame rearrangements with V and J called that TCRdb kept. Clones are partly lost; checked studies trace under half to an unresolved V gene and leave the rest unexplained. The V and J calls and clone size are taken from that table; D and trimming were inferred from the DNA. The sample has about 130,000 clones on record, roughly 87% of them singletons. Of the sample, 1% to 1.5% is held by the ten largest clones. Donors formed part of the validation cohort, which comprised fewer than 150 subjects and was distinct from the first cohort of roughly 600 subjects. CDR1 and CDR2, looked up from the germline V gene (reference sequence), are LNHNV and YYDKDF. The CDR3 has 13 amino acids, counting the end cysteine and phenylalanine. The only DNA kept is the CDR3, 39 bases in frame from the first base. Trimming removed 5 bases from V and 2 bases from J, leaving 10 bases between the germline ends.

Sequencing used PBMCs. The rearranged chain carries TRBV15 and TRBJ2-7, with a tentative D gene TRBD1 over 6 matching bases. The sequence came from a woman aged 18 to 35 in good health and CMV-seronegative. The sequenced DNA is TGTGCCACCAGCCACGGACAGACCTACGAGCAGTACTTC. Its protein product is CATSHGQTYEQYF.